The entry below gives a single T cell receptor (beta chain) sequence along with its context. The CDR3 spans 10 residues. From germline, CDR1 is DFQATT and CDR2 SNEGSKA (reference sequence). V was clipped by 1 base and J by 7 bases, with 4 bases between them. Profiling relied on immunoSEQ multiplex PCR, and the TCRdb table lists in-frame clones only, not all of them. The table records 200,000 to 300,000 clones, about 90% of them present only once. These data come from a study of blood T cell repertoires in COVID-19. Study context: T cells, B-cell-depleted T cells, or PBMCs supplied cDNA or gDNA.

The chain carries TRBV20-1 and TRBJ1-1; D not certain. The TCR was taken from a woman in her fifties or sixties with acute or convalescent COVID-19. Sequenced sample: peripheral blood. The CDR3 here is CSARGDEAFF. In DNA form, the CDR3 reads TGCAGTGCTAGAGGCGATGAAGCTTTCTTT.